The entry below describes one T cell receptor (beta chain). Using immunoSEQ multiplex PCR, the repertoire was profiled, and TCRdb retains in-frame clones only, with some absent. The sample includes more than 150,000 clones, roughly nine tenths seen only once; the top ten take around 4%. The CDR3 is 15 residues long. The trim removed 4 bases at V and 6 bases at J, leaving 11 bases unmatched. The V gene's germline CDR1 is SGHVS and CDR2 FQNEAQ. The data were obtained in a study of blood T cell repertoires in COVID-19. The sequenced sample consisted of peripheral blood. The sequence was collected from a woman in her seventies with acute or convalescent COVID-19. This chain joins TRBV7-8 and TRBJ2-7; 8 nucleotides line up with TRBD1. CDR3 in DNA: TGTGCCAGCAGCTCCAACCGGGACAGGAAGAGCGAGCAGTACTTC. This codes for CASSSNRDRKSEQYF.